The rows below give T cell receptor beta chains drawn from one sample of a study of T cell repertoires in cytomegalovirus infection. TCRdb passed the reads through MiXCR, listing each CDR3 protein once. The sample lists hundreds of thousands of distinct CDR3 sequences; 20% to 25% were seen once. Sequencing was carried out using CD8+ T cells from PBMCs. These receptors were obtained from a human donor in good health (CMV status not recorded). Some clones in this sample may be carry-over from other donors' samples. CDR3s include the opening cysteine and the closing phenylalanine or tryptophan. A D gene is named only where the DNA matches it firmly. Clone sizes are given selectively: once, few, many, or a class where the clone is expanded.

TRBD2	TRBV4-2	few	TRBJ2-5	CASSQDWRAGGTNQETQYF	TGTGCCAGCAGCCAAGATTGGAGAGCGGGGGGAACGAACCAAGAGACCCAGTACTTC
.	TRBV19	many	TRBJ2-7	CASSIPGQPSYEQYF	TGTGCCAGTAGTATTCCGGGACAACCCTCCTACGAGCAGTACTTC
.	TRBV19	.	TRBJ1-2	CASSSGDTVSPGYGYTF	TGTGCCAGTAGTTCGGGGGATACTGTTTCCCCGGGCTATGGCTACACCTTC
.	TRBV19	many	TRBJ2-3	CASSTYRRDTQYF	TGTGCCAGTAGTACGTACAGGCGAGATACGCAGTATTTT
TRBD2	TRBV12-3/TRBV12-4	many	TRBJ2-3	CASSPSGSTDTQYF	TGTGCCAGCAGTCCTAGCGGCTCCACAGATACGCAGTATTTT
.	TRBV10-3	.	TRBJ2-6	CAISERAATSGANVLTF	TGTGCCATCAGTGAGCGAGCAGCCACTTCTGGGGCCAACGTCCTGACTTTC
.	TRBV7-6	.	TRBJ1-1	CASSIGLAYYEAFF	TGTGCCAGCAGCATAGGTTTGGCCTATTATGAAGCTTTCTTT
TRBD2	TRBV7-6	few	TRBJ2-3	CASSWTKAGGTSTDTQYF	TGTGCCAGCAGCTGGACCAAAGCGGGGGGGACTAGCACAGATACGCAGTATTTT
.	TRBV28	.	TRBJ2-1	CASSLSFAAGNEQFF	TGTGCCAGCAGTTTAAGTTTCGCTGCCGGCAATGAGCAGTTCTTC
.	TRBV29-1	.	TRBJ2-5	CSVEALGAGETQYF	TGCAGCGTTGAAGCGCTGGGGGCGGGAGAGACCCAGTACTTC
TRBD1	TRBV6-2/TRBV6-3	many	TRBJ2-3	CASRGLDRATDTQYF	TGTGCCAGCAGAGGTCTAGACAGGGCCACAGATACGCAGTATTTT
.	TRBV12-3/TRBV12-4	many	TRBJ1-2	CASSLTPRAHGYTF	TGTGCCAGCAGTTTAACCCCCAGGGCGCATGGCTACACCTTC
TRBD1	TRBV6-1	many	TRBJ2-2	CASSKYRGFTGELFF	TGTGCCAGCAGTAAATACAGGGGATTCACCGGGGAGCTGTTTTTT
.	TRBV5-1	.	TRBJ2-2	CASSLAGRLNTGELFF	TGCGCCAGCAGCTTGGCTGGAAGGTTGAACACCGGGGAGCTGTTTTTT
.	TRBV2	.	TRBJ2-3	CASSSLRGTYGTDTQYF	TGTGCCAGCAGTTCCCTTAGGGGGACATATGGCACAGATACGCAGTATTTT
TRBD1	TRBV7-2	many	TRBJ2-7	CASTGTVSYEQYF	TGTGCCAGCACCGGGACAGTTTCCTACGAGCAGTACTTC
TRBD1	TRBV2	.	TRBJ1-1	CATRGDRVTMDTEAFF	TGTGCTACCCGGGGGGACAGGGTAACTATGGACACTGAAGCTTTCTTT
.	TRBV29-1	.	TRBJ1-1	CSGSREGTEAFF	TGCAGCGGCTCTAGGGAAGGCACTGAAGCTTTCTTT
.	TRBV7-2	many	TRBJ1-2	CASGRGFSNYGYTF	TGTGCCAGCGGAAGAGGTTTTTCTAACTATGGCTACACCTTC
.	TRBV2	many	TRBJ2-2	CAILDSYTGELFF	TGTGCCATCCTGGACAGCTACACCGGGGAGCTGTTTTTT
TRBD2	TRBV7-9	.	TRBJ2-1	CASSLWSSGGSYNEQFF	TGTGCCAGCAGCTTATGGTCTAGCGGCGGGTCCTACAATGAGCAGTTCTTC
TRBD2	TRBV7-2	many	TRBJ2-3	CASSNSGGGTDTQYF	TGTGCCAGCAGCAATAGCGGGGGCGGCACAGATACGCAGTATTTT
.	TRBV10-3	.	TRBJ1-5	CAISETGPNQPQHF	TGTGCCATCAGTGAGACAGGACCCAATCAGCCCCAGCATTTT
TRBD1	TRBV7-9	many	TRBJ1-5	CASSLVLRTGSNQPQHF	TGTGCCAGCAGCTTAGTGCTAAGGACAGGTAGCAATCAGCCCCAGCATTTT
TRBD2	TRBV4-3	many	TRBJ2-3	CASSPERRGRDTQYF	TGCGCCAGCAGCCCGGAGCGGCGGGGGAGGGATACGCAGTATTTT
.	TRBV10-3	few	TRBJ2-1	CAISESPGDEQFF	TGTGCCATCAGTGAGTCGCCGGGGGATGAGCAGTTCTTC
TRBD2	TRBV4-1	.	TRBJ2-3	CASSPWASGATDTQYF	TGCGCCAGCAGCCCGTGGGCTAGCGGGGCTACAGATACGCAGTATTTT
.	TRBV7-6	.	TRBJ2-1	CASDVSRGYNEQFF	TGTGCCAGTGACGTGTCCCGTGGTTACAATGAGCAGTTCTTC
.	TRBV7-9	many	TRBJ2-1	CASSSRDKPYNEQFF	TGTGCCAGCAGCTCCCGGGACAAACCCTACAATGAGCAGTTCTTC
.	TRBV28	few	TRBJ2-1	CASSIVVSLWGNEQFF	TGTGCCAGCAGTATAGTAGTTTCGCTGTGGGGCAATGAGCAGTTCTTC
TRBD2	TRBV20-1	.	TRBJ2-5	CSARDWLAGEQETQYF	TGCAGTGCTAGAGATTGGCTAGCGGGGGAACAAGAGACCCAGTACTTC
.	TRBV14	.	TRBJ2-7	CASSQDHDSDYEQYF	TGTGCCAGCAGCCAAGACCACGACAGTGATTACGAGCAGTACTTC
TRBD1	TRBV19	.	TRBJ1-1	CASSFGQEMNTEAFF	TGTGCCAGTAGTTTCGGACAGGAGATGAACACTGAAGCTTTCTTT
TRBD1	TRBV29-1	few	TRBJ2-1	CSVEVRDRADNEQFF	TGCAGCGTTGAAGTGAGGGACAGGGCGGACAATGAGCAGTTCTTC
.	TRBV28	many	TRBJ2-5	CASSLPPGGIHTPETQYF	TGTGCCAGCAGTTTACCCCCTGGGGGCATTCACACCCCAGAGACCCAGTACTTC
.	TRBV4-3	.	TRBJ2-1	CASSQGPTLDSNSYNEQFF	TGCGCCAGCAGCCAGGGGCCTACCCTGGACTCTAATTCCTACAATGAGCAGTTCTTC
.	TRBV7-6	many	TRBJ1-1	CASSLGPMNTEAFF	TGTGCCAGCAGCTTAGGTCCCATGAACACTGAAGCTTTCTTT
.	TRBV6-2/TRBV6-3	.	TRBJ2-2	CATTLDYGELFF	TGTGCCACAACCCTTGATTATGGGGAGCTGTTTTTT
.	TRBV4-3	few	TRBJ2-5	CASSPSVGEGETQYF	TGCGCCAGCAGCCCTTCGGTAGGGGAAGGAGAGACCCAGTACTTC
TRBD1	TRBV29-1	.	TRBJ2-1	CSVEGDRVYNEQFF	TGCAGCGTTGAAGGGGACAGGGTATACAATGAGCAGTTCTTC
TRBD2	TRBV7-2	few	TRBJ2-3	CASSLGPPGLGSTDTQYF	TGTGCCAGCAGCCTAGGACCGCCGGGACTAGGAAGCACAGATACGCAGTATTTT
.	TRBV7-8	many	TRBJ2-7	CASSLVDNYEQYF	TGTGCCAGCAGCTTAGTGGACAACTACGAGCAGTACTTC
.	TRBV28	.	TRBJ1-1	CASKDGRRMNTEAFF	TGTGCCAGCAAAGATGGCAGGCGTATGAACACTGAAGCTTTCTTT
.	TRBV28	many	TRBJ1-2	CASSLIGTANYGYTF	TGTGCCAGCAGTTTAATAGGAACGGCTAACTATGGCTACACCTTC
.	TRBV18	.	TRBJ2-2	CASETVGELFF	TGTGCCAGCGAAACAGTCGGGGAGCTGTTTTTT
.	TRBV7-6	.	TRBJ1-1	CASSLSTGTEAFF	TGTGCCAGCAGCTTAAGTACCGGGACTGAAGCTTTCTTT
TRBD1	TRBV12-5	.	TRBJ2-1	CASGHPGQYNEQFF	TGTGCTAGTGGTCATCCGGGACAGTACAATGAGCAGTTCTTC
.	TRBV7-3	.	TRBJ1-1	CASSLSPLNEAFF	TGTGCCAGCAGCTTAAGCCCCCTGAACGAAGCTTTCTTT
TRBD1	TRBV4-1	.	TRBJ1-4	CASSRAGGAGEKLFF	TGCGCCAGCAGCCGAGCAGGGGGCGCGGGTGAAAAACTGTTTTTT
.	TRBV2	few	TRBJ1-4	CASSFEKLFF	TGTGCCAGCAGTTTCGAAAAACTGTTTTTT
TRBD2	TRBV10-3	.	TRBJ2-3	CAIGIAGFTDTQYF	TGTGCCATCGGGATAGCGGGATTCACAGATACGCAGTATTTT
TRBD1	TRBV4-2	.	TRBJ2-1	CASSQGFPATGGRNEQFF	TGTGCCAGCAGCCAAGGATTCCCGGCGACAGGGGGCCGCAATGAGCAGTTCTTC
TRBD2	TRBV6-4	.	TRBJ2-1	CASNQLAGGNEQFF	TGTGCCAGCAATCAACTAGCGGGGGGAAATGAGCAGTTCTTC
.	TRBV28	many	TRBJ2-3	CASTLYRSTDTQYF	TGTGCCAGCACCCTGTACCGGAGCACAGATACGCAGTATTTT
TRBD1	TRBV15	.	TRBJ1-1	CATTLNDRVGSRGMNTEAFF	TGTGCCACCACCTTGAACGACAGGGTCGGTAGTAGAGGTATGAACACTGAAGCTTTCTTT
TRBD2	TRBV6-1	few	TRBJ2-3	CASRPGLAQLWRTDTQYF	TGTGCCAGCAGGCCGGGACTAGCCCAACTATGGCGCACAGATACGCAGTATTTT
.	TRBV6-5	.	TRBJ2-7	CASSYLPDCSYEQYF	TGTGCCAGCAGTTACTTACCCGACTGCTCCTACGAGCAGTACTTC